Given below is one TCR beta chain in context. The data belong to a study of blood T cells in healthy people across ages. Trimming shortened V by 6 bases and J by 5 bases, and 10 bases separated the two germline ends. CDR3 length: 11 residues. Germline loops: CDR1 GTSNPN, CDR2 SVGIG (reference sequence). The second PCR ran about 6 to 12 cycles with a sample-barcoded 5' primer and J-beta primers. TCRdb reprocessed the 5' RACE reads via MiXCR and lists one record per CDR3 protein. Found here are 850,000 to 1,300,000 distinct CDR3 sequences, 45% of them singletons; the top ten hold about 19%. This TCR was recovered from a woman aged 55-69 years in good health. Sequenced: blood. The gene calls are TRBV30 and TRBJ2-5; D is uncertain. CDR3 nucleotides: TGTGCCTGTTTCCGGCGGGAGACCCAGTACTTC. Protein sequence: CACFRRETQYF.